This is a list of T cell receptor beta chains from one sample in a study of T cells in Graves' hyperthyroidism and ophthalmopathy. TCRdb passed the multiplex PCR reads through MiXCR, listing each CDR3 protein once. Of about 610,000 distinct CDR3 sequences in the sample, approximately 44% were seen once. Sample: peripheral blood or thyroid tissue (not recorded which). The receptors here all came from a woman younger than 30 with Graves' hyperthyroidism. Each CDR3 is given with its conserved first and last residue. A D gene is named only where the DNA matches it firmly. The listing skips clone size in some rows; elsewhere it reads once, few, many or a size class.

V gene: TRBV10-3; D gene: .; clone size: .; J gene: TRBJ1-1; CDR3 length: 15; CDR3 DNA: TGTGCCATCAGTGAGTCCTACGGGGGTGGCACTGAAGCTTTCTTT; CDR3 protein: CAISESYGGGTEAFF
V gene: TRBV6-1; D gene: .; clone size: few; J gene: TRBJ2-5; CDR3 length: 16; CDR3 DNA: TGTGCCAGCAGTGAAGAGGGCGGCAGCTCCTACGAGACCCAGTACTTC; CDR3 protein: CASSEEGGSSYETQYF
V gene: TRBV29-1; D gene: TRBD1; clone size: .; J gene: TRBJ1-1; CDR3 length: 13; CDR3 DNA: TGCAGTCTTAGACAGGGGGCGACCACTGAAGCTTTCTTT; CDR3 protein: CSLRQGATTEAFF
V gene: TRBV19; D gene: .; clone size: .; J gene: TRBJ1-1; CDR3 length: 13; CDR3 DNA: TGTGCCAGTAAAAAGGGATCAGGGACTGAAGCTTTCTTT; CDR3 protein: CASKKGSGTEAFF
V gene: TRBV20-1; D gene: TRBD1; clone size: .; J gene: TRBJ1-6; CDR3 length: 13; CDR3 DNA: TGCAGTGCGCCCGGGACAGGGAATTCACCCCTCCACTTT; CDR3 protein: CSAPGTGNSPLHF
V gene: TRBV25-1; D gene: .; clone size: many; J gene: TRBJ2-7; CDR3 length: 15; CDR3 DNA: TGTGCCAGCAGTGCAAGAGCGGCTAAGGGTAACGAGCAGTACTTC; CDR3 protein: CASSARAAKGNEQYF
V gene: TRBV20-1; D gene: .; clone size: once; J gene: TRBJ1-1; CDR3 length: 13; CDR3 DNA: TGCAGTGCTAGTATTTACAGCACTGGTGGAGCTTTCTTT; CDR3 protein: CSASIYSTGGAFF
V gene: TRBV15; D gene: TRBD2; clone size: .; J gene: TRBJ2-5; CDR3 length: 17; CDR3 DNA: TGTGCCACCAGCAGAGATCGACTAGCGGGTTTCCAAGAGACCCAGTACTTC; CDR3 protein: CATSRDRLAGFQETQYF
V gene: TRBV19; D gene: TRBD1; clone size: many; J gene: TRBJ2-2; CDR3 length: 15; CDR3 DNA: TGTGCCAGTAACCCTGGGACAGGCAACACCGGGGAGCTGTTTTTT; CDR3 protein: CASNPGTGNTGELFF
V gene: TRBV29-1; D gene: .; clone size: .; J gene: TRBJ1-5; CDR3 length: 19; CDR3 DNA: TGCAGCGTTGAAGGGCAACCGGCCGGGACTAACGCCGTCATCGGCACCCAGCATTTT; CDR3 protein: CSVEGQPAGTNAVIGTQHF
V gene: TRBV3-1; D gene: .; clone size: .; J gene: TRBJ1-1; CDR3 length: 16; CDR3 DNA: TGTGCCAGCAGCCAAGTCGTCGCAGGGCCCCACACTGAAGCTTTCTTT; CDR3 protein: CASSQVVAGPHTEAFF
V gene: TRBV29-1; D gene: .; clone size: .; J gene: TRBJ1-1; CDR3 length: 11; CDR3 DNA: TGCAGCCTAAGGGACGGGAATGAAGCTTTCTTT; CDR3 protein: CSLRDGNEAFF